Below, 6 T cell receptor beta chains from the same sample are listed, as sequenced in a study of regulatory T cells in long-lasting Graves disease. Indicated time point: newly diagnosed GD, antithyroid drugs for less than 3 months. TCR sequences were obtained from RNA taken from PBMCs. Sequencing libraries for TCR beta were prepared with iRepertoire HTBI primers and Arm-PCR of CDR3 regions. TCRdb processed the multiplex PCR reads anew with MiXCR; each CDR3 protein has one entry. The sample lists fewer than 650,000 distinct CDR3 sequences, roughly 15% seen once, with more than 10% in the top ten. The same specimen was also included in a second study, on T cells in Graves' hyperthyroidism and ophthalmopathy.

Sequences were derived from peripheral blood mononuclear cells (PBMCs), sampled at new diagnosis, from a patient treated with antithyroid drugs. The receptors were gathered from a man younger than 35 with Graves disease.

This clonotype was seen ten or more times. V and J are TRBV30 and TRBJ1-1; no clear D. This CDR3 contains 13 residues. The V end was cut by 0 bases, the J end by 1 base, with 6 bases between. The germline V gene has CDR1 GTSNPN and CDR2 SVGIG (reference sequence). The CDR3 region has the DNA TGTGCCTGGAGTGTGTCAGAGAACACTGAAGCTTTCTTT. This sequence encodes CAWSVSENTEAFF.

The chain employs TRBV20-1 and TRBJ1-1, with D hard to call. The V end was cut by 3 bases, the J end by 4 bases, with 9 bases between. In germline, CDR1 is DFQATT, CDR2 SNEGSKA (reference sequence). The CDR3 contains 12 residues. The CDR3 spells CSASVGTTEAFF. The CDR3 bases are TGCAGTGCTAGTGTGGGAACCACTGAAGCTTTCTTT.

For the CDR3, the DNA is TGTGCCAGTAGTATAGAGACAGGCTGGGACTATGGCTACACCTTC. This gives the protein CASSIETGWDYGYTF. The V and J genes are TRBV19 and TRBJ1-2; the D gene is possibly TRBD1 (6 bases). This CDR3 comprises 15 residues. CDR1 LNHDA and CDR2 SQIVND come from the germline V gene (reference sequence). The V and J ends lost 0 bases and 3 bases respectively, with 11 bases between them.

This clonotype was counted many times. CDR3 coding DNA: TGTGCCAGCAGTGGGGAACCCGCGATACTGAACACTGAAGCTTTCTTT. Amino acids: CASSGEPAILNTEAFF. This rearrangement joins TRBV6-1 to TRBJ1-1, with no clear D. V lost 4 bases, J lost 0 bases, and 15 bases lay in between. Per the germline V gene, CDR1 is MNHNS and CDR2 is SASEGT. This CDR3 has 16 amino acids.

The CDR3 spells CAISEYGRALNEQFF. CDR3 DNA: TGTGCCATCAGTGAGTACGGGAGGGCTCTCAATGAGCAGTTCTTC. This chain connects TRBV10-3 to TRBJ2-1; 8 bases align to TRBD2. The CDR3 contains 15 residues. CDR1 and CDR2 from the germline V gene are ENHRY and SYGVKD. V lost 1 base and J lost 6; bases outside the gene matches: 5.

This clonotype appeared once. A much larger clone is a single base away; this may be a read error. The rearrangement links TRBV28 to TRBJ2-5; D is perhaps TRBD1 or TRBD2 (5 bases each). The germline gives CDR1 MDHEN, CDR2 SYDVKM. CDR3 length equals 18 residues. The V end lost 1 base, the J end lost 4 bases, and 22 bases lay between the germline ends. CDR3 in DNA: TGTGCCAGCAGTTTATCTGTATGGGGCGGGCGGAGAGTAGAGACCCAGTACTTC. This encodes CASSLSVWGGRRVETQYF.